This paragraph reports one TCR beta chain. The data are from a study of CD8+ T cells in alopecia areata. The overall study: Treatment comprised oral tofacitinib, 5 to 10 mg twice daily, in treated patients. Treated patients were scored for severity by percent of scalp affected.

As to treatment: oral pan-JAK inhibitor, 5-10 mg twice daily. V was clipped by 5 bases and J by 12 bases; unmatched bases: 17. Germline V lookup: CDR1 SGHDT, CDR2 YYEEEE. The CDR3 is 15 residues long. Reverse transcribed after extraction, RNA yielded cDNA as the sequencing template. Sequencing was performed with immunoSEQ multiplex PCR; in TCRdb, only in-frame clones are kept and a portion is missing. The repertoire has 93,000 or so clones, 85% to 90% of them found once; the top ten carry more than 9.5%. The receptor comes from a human donor with alopecia areata. The sequenced sample was CD8+ T cells sorted from blood, obtained at roughly week 30, from a patient treated with tofacitinib. This chain uses TRBV5-6 with TRBJ2-1; 7 bases are a match to TRBD2. The CDR3 nucleotides are TGTGCCAGCAGGGTGGGGCTAGCGGCTGCTTCAGGGCAGTTCTTC. Its translation is CASRVGLAAASGQFF.